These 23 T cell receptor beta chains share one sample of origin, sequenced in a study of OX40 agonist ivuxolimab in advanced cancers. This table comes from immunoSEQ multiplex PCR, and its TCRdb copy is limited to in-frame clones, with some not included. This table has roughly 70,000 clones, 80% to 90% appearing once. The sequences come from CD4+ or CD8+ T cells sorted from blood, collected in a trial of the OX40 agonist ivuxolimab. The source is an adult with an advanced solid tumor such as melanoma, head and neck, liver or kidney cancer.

The CDR3 spells CASSLGSDSYNEQFF. The CDR3 DNA reads as TGTGCCAGCAGCTTAGGGTCAGACTCCTACAATGAGCAGTTCTTC. This chain links TRBV5-4 with TRBJ2-1; D gene uncertain. The CDR3 runs 15 residues. With 2 bases removed from V and 0 bases from J, the gap between germline ends came to 9 bases. Germline CDR1 reads SGHNT; CDR2 reads YYREEE (reference sequence). The full variable domain, its missing parts supplied by reference TRBV5-4 and TRBJ2-1, is ETGVTQSPTHLIKTRGQQVTLRCSSQSGHNTVSWYQQALGQGPQFIFQYYREEENGRGNFPPRFSGLQFPNYSSELNVNALELDDSALYLCASSLGSDSYNEQFFGPGTRLTVL.

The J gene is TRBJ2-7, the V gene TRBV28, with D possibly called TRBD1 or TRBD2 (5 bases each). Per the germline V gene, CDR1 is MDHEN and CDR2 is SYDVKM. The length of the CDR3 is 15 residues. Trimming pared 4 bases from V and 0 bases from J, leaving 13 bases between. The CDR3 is CASSSWGSSSYEQYF. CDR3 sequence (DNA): TGTGCCAGCAGTTCTTGGGGGTCGAGCTCCTACGAGCAGTACTTC.

The CDR3 DNA reads as TGCGCCAGCAGCCAAGAGAGTGGGGACTACGAGCAGTACTTC. Protein sequence: CASSQESGDYEQYF. The J gene is TRBJ2-7, the V gene TRBV4-1; D gene ambiguous. Germline assignment: CDR1 MGHRA and CDR2 YSYEKL. Trimming shortened V by 0 bases and J by 3 bases, and 9 bases separated the two germline ends. The CDR3 covers 14 residues.

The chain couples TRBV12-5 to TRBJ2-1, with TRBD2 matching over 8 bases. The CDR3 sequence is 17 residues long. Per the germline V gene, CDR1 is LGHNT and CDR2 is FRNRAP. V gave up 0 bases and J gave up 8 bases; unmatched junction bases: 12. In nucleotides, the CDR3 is TGTGCTAGTGGTTTGGTCCGCGGGACTAGTATACCTCATGAGCAGTTCTTC. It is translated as CASGLVRGTSIPHEQFF.

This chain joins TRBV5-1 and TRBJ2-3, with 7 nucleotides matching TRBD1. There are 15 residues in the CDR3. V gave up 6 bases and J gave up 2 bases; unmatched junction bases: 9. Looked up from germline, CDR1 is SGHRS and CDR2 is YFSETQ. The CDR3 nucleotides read TGCGCCAGCACGCCGGCAGGGGGTTACACAGATACGCAGTATTTT. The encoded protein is CASTPAGGYTDTQYF.

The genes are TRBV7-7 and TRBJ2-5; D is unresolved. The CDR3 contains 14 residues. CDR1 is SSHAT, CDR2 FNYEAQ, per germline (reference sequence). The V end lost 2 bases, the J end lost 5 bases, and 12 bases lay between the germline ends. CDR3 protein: CASSLSPAGETQYF. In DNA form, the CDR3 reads TGTGCCAGCAGCTTAAGCCCCGCCGGGGAGACCCAGTACTTC.

The CDR3 loop reads CASSLNRENTEAFF. The CDR3 DNA reads TGTGCCAGCAGCTTAAACAGGGAGAACACTGAAGCTTTCTTT. The chain combines TRBV7-9 with TRBJ1-1, with D tentatively TRBD1 (6 bases). Per the germline V gene, CDR1 is SEHNR and CDR2 is FQNEAQ (reference sequence). Trimming took 2 bases from V and 1 from J, leaving 8 bases between them. This CDR3 contains 14 residues. The full variable domain, completed using reference TRBV7-9 and TRBJ1-1, is DTGVSQNPRHKITKRGQNVTFRCDPISEHNRLYWYRQTLGQGPEFLTYFQNEAQLEKSRLLSDRFSAERPKGSFSTLEIQRTEQGDSAMYLCASSLNRENTEAFFGQGTRLTVV.

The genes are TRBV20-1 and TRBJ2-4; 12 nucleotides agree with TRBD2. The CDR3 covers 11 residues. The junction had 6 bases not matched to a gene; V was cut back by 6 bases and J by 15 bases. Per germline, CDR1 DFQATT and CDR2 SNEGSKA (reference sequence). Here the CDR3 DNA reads TGCAGTGCCGCGACTAGCGGGAGTCTGTACTTC. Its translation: CSAATSGSLYF.

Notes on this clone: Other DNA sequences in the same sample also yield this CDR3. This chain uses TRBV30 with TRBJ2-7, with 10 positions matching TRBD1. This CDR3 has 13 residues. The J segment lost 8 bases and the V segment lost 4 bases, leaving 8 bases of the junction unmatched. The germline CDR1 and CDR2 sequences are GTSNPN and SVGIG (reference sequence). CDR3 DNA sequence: TGTGCCTGGAACCGGGACAGGGGTGGGAAGCAGTACTTC. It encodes CAWNRDRGGKQYF.

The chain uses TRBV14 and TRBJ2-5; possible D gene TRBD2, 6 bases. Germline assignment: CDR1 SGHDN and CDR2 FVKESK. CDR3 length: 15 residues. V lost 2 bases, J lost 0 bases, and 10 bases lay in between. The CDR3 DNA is TGTGCCAGCAGCCAAAATAGCGGAAACCAAGAGACCCAGTACTTC. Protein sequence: CASSQNSGNQETQYF.

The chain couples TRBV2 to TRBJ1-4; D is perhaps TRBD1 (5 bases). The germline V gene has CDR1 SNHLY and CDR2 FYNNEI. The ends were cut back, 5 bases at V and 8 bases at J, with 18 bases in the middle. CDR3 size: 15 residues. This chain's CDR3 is CASSPVAGGVEKLFF. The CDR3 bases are TGTGCCAGCAGTCCTGTCGCAGGAGGGGTGGAAAAACTGTTTTTT.

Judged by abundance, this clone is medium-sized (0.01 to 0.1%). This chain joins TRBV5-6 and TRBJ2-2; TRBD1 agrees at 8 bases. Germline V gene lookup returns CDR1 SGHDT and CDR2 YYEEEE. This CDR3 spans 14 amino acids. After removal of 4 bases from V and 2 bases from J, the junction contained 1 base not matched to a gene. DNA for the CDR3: TGTGCCAGCAGCGGGACAGGCAACACCGGGGAGCTGTTTTTT. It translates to CASSGTGNTGELFF.

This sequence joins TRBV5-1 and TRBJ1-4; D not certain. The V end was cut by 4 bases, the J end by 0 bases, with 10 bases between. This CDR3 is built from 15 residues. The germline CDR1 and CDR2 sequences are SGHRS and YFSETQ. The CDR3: CASSPRIATNEKLFF. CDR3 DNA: TGCGCCAGCAGCCCGCGCATCGCAACTAATGAAAAACTGTTTTTT.

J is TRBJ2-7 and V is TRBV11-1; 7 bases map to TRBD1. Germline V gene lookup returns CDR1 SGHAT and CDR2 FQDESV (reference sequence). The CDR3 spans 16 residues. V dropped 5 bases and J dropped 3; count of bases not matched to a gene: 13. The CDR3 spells CASSRRQGGKFYEQYF. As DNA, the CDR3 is TGTGCCAGCAGCCGTAGACAGGGTGGTAAATTCTACGAGCAGTACTTC. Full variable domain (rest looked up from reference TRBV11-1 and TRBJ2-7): EAEVAQSPRYKITEKSQAVAFWCDPISGHATLYWYRQILGQGPELLVQFQDESVVDDSQLPKDRFSAERLKGVDSTLKIQPAELGDSAMYLCASSRRQGGKFYEQYFGPGTRLTVT.

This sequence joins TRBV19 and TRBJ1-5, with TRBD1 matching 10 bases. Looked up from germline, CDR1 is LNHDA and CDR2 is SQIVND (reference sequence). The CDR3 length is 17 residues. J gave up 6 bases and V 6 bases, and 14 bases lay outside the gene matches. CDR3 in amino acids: CASSPPPRTGGSQPQHF. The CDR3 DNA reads TGTGCCAGTAGCCCACCCCCACGGACAGGGGGGAGTCAGCCCCAGCATTTT.

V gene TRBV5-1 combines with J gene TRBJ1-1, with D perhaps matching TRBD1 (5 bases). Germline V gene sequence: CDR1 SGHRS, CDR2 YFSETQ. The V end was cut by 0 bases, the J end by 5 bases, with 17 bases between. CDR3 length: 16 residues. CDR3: CASSLDRGGGGTEAFF. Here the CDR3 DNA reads TGCGCCAGCAGCTTGGATCGCGGCGGGGGAGGAACTGAAGCTTTCTTT.

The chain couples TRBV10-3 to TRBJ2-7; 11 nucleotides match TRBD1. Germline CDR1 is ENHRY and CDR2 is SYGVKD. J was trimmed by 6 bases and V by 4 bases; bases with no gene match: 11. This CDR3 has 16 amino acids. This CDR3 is CAISATPGTGGSEQYF. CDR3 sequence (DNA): TGTGCCATCAGTGCAACTCCCGGGACAGGGGGTTCCGAGCAGTACTTC.

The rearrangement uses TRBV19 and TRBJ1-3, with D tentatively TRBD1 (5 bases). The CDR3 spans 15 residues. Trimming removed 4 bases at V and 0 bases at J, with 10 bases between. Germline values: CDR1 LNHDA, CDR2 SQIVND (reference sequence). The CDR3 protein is CASSSRQLSGNTIYF. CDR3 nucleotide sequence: TGTGCCAGTAGTAGCCGACAGCTCTCTGGAAACACCATATATTTT. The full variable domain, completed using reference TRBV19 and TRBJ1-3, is DGGITQSPKYLFRKEGQNVTLSCEQNLNHDAMYWYRQDPGQGLRLIYYSQIVNDFQKGDIAEGYSVSREKKESFPLTVTSAQKNPTAFYLCASSSRQLSGNTIYFGEGSWLTVV.

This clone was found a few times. CDR3 in amino acids: CASSRDRDKFF. The CDR3 bases are TGCGCCAGCAGCCGAGACAGGGATAAGTTCTTC. The V gene is TRBV4-1, the J gene TRBJ2-1; the match to TRBD1 covers 7 bases. The CDR3 is 11 residues long. Germline V CDR1 and CDR2: MGHRA, YSYEKL. V was pared by 4 bases and J by 14 bases, with 5 bases of the junction left unmatched.

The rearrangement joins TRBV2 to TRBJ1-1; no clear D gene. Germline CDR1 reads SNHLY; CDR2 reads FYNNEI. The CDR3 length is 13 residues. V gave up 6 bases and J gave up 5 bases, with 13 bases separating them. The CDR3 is CASRVRERTEAFF. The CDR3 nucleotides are TGTGCCAGCAGAGTGAGGGAGAGGACTGAAGCTTTCTTT. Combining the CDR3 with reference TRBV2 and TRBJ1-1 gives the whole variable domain EPEVTQTPSHQVTQMGQEVILRCVPISNHLYFYWYRQILGQKVEFLVSFYNNEISEKSEIFDDQFSVERPDGSNFTLKIRSTKLEDSAMYFCASRVRERTEAFFGQGTRLTVV.

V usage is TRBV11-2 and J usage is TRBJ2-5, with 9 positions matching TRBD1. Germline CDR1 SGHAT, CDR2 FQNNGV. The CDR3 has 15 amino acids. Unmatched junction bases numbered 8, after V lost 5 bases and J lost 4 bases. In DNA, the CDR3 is TGTGCCAGCAGCGGACAGGGACAGGGCTCAGAGACCCAGTACTTC. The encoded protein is CASSGQGQGSETQYF.

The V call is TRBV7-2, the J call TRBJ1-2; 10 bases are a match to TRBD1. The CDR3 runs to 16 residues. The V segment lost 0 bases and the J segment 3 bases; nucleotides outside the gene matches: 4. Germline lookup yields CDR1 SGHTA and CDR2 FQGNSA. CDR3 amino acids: CASSLASGTGDYGYTF. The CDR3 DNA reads TGTGCCAGCAGCTTAGCTTCCGGGACAGGGGACTATGGCTACACCTTC.

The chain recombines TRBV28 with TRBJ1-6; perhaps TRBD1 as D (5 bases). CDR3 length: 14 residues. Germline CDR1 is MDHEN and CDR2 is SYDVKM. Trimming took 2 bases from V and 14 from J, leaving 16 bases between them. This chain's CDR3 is CASSLPRQPVALHF. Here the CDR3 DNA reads TGTGCCAGCAGTTTACCCCGACAGCCCGTCGCCCTCCACTTT.